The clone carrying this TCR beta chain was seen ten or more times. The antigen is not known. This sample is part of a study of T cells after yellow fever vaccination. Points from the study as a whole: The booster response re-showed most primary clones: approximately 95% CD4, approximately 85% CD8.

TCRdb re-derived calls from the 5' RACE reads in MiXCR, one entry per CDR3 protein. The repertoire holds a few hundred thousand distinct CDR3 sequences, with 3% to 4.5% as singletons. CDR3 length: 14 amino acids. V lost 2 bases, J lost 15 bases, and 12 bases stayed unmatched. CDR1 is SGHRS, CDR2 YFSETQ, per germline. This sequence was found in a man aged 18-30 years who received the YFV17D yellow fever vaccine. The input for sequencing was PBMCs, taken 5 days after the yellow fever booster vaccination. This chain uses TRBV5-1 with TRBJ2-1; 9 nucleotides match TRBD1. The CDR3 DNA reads TGCGCCAGCAGCTTTGGGGGACAGGGTAACCCCCTGTTCTTC. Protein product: CASSFGGQGNPLFF.